These T cell receptor beta chains were read from a single sample in a study of T cell responses to AZD1222 COVID-19 vaccine. Clones were read by immunoSEQ multiplex PCR, and TCRdb kept only the in-frame ones, dropping some. The table has approximately 50,000 clones, roughly 90% seen once. This specimen consisted of peripheral blood, obtained 28 days after the second AZD1222 dose. The source of these receptors is an adult who received the AZD1222 COVID-19 vaccine. Both conserved end residues are part of each CDR3. Each record gives: J gene, clone size, V gene, D gene, CDR3 DNA, CDR3 protein. A D gene is named only where the DNA matches it firmly. Not every row has a clone size; where given, it reads once, few, many or a size class.

j_gene: TRBJ2-7; abundance: NA; v_gene: TRBV7-9; d_gene: NA; CDR3nt: TGTGCCAGCAGCGTAGAACCTTACGAGCAGTACTTC; CDR3aa: CASSVEPYEQYF
j_gene: TRBJ1-6; abundance: NA; v_gene: TRBV6-2/TRBV6-3; d_gene: NA; CDR3nt: TGTGCCAGCAGTTACTCGGGTGGCAATTCACCCCTCCACTTT; CDR3aa: CASSYSGGNSPLHF
j_gene: TRBJ1-5; abundance: NA; v_gene: TRBV19; d_gene: TRBD1; CDR3nt: TGTGCCAGTAGTATTAGGCTAGGGACAGGGGGCGACCAGCCCCAGCATTTT; CDR3aa: CASSIRLGTGGDQPQHF
j_gene: TRBJ2-1; abundance: NA; v_gene: TRBV6-2/TRBV6-3; d_gene: NA; CDR3nt: TGTGCCAGCAGTAAGGAGAGTTTCTACAATGAGCAGTTCTTC; CDR3aa: CASSKESFYNEQFF
j_gene: TRBJ2-1; abundance: NA; v_gene: TRBV5-8; d_gene: NA; CDR3nt: TGTGCCAGCAGGCTTCCGGGCCTCTATTACAATGAGCAGTTCTTC; CDR3aa: CASRLPGLYYNEQFF
j_gene: TRBJ1-1; abundance: NA; v_gene: TRBV19; d_gene: TRBD1; CDR3nt: TGTGCCAGTAGTCGGGACAGGGTTTCTGAAGCTTTCTTT; CDR3aa: CASSRDRVSEAFF
j_gene: TRBJ2-5; abundance: NA; v_gene: TRBV2; d_gene: NA; CDR3nt: TGTGCCAGCAGTCGGGAGACCCAGTACTTC; CDR3aa: CASSRETQYF
j_gene: TRBJ2-2; abundance: NA; v_gene: TRBV10-3; d_gene: NA; CDR3nt: TGTGCCATCAGTGGGGGAGCAGGGTACGGGGAGCTGTTTTTT; CDR3aa: CAISGGAGYGELFF
j_gene: TRBJ1-2; abundance: NA; v_gene: TRBV27; d_gene: TRBD1; CDR3nt: TGTGCCAGCAGTTTAAAGGGGCCCCTCGGACAGGGGAGATTCTATGGCTACACCTTC; CDR3aa: CASSLKGPLGQGRFYGYTF
j_gene: TRBJ1-1; abundance: once; v_gene: TRBV3-1/TRBV3-2; d_gene: NA; CDR3nt: TGTGCCAGCAGTTATCCGGGATCCTCTCCCCGGGCTTTCTTT; CDR3aa: CASSYPGSSPRAFF
j_gene: TRBJ2-3; abundance: NA; v_gene: TRBV6-2/TRBV6-3; d_gene: TRBD2; CDR3nt: TGTGCCAGCAGTTACTCGAAAAGCGGGAGGCGGTGGGTCACAGATACGCAGTATTTT; CDR3aa: CASSYSKSGRRWVTDTQYF
j_gene: TRBJ1-1; abundance: NA; v_gene: TRBV18; d_gene: TRBD1; CDR3nt: TGTGCCAGCTCACCCTTACAGGGGGAAGCTTTCTTT; CDR3aa: CASSPLQGEAFF
j_gene: TRBJ2-7; abundance: NA; v_gene: TRBV28; d_gene: TRBD1; CDR3nt: TGTGCCAGCGGGACAGCTCCTTCCTACGAGCAGTACTTC; CDR3aa: CASGTAPSYEQYF
j_gene: TRBJ2-2; abundance: NA; v_gene: TRBV5-1; d_gene: NA; CDR3nt: TGCGCCAGCAGCTTGGGTGGGGGGCCGACTACCGGGGAGCTGTTTTTT; CDR3aa: CASSLGGGPTTGELFF
j_gene: TRBJ1-6; abundance: once; v_gene: TRBV6-2/TRBV6-3; d_gene: NA; CDR3nt: TGTGCCAGCAGCCTGCGATTCGGACAGCCAAGACCAGATTCACCCCTCCACTTT; CDR3aa: CASSLRFGQPRPDSPLHF
j_gene: TRBJ2-7; abundance: NA; v_gene: TRBV7-2; d_gene: TRBD2; CDR3nt: TGTGCCAGCTCGACGGGGGGGCCCGCGAAAGAGCAGTACTTC; CDR3aa: CASSTGGPAKEQYF
j_gene: TRBJ2-7; abundance: NA; v_gene: TRBV12-3/TRBV12-4; d_gene: NA; CDR3nt: TGTGCCAGCAGAGCGACAGAGCACTACGAGCAGTACTTC; CDR3aa: CASRATEHYEQYF